These T cell receptor beta chains were read from a single sample in a study of T-cell memory formation after mild COVID-19. TCRdb reanalysed the 5' RACE reads using MiXCR and keeps one entry per CDR3 protein. The sample shows around 510,000 distinct CDR3 sequences, roughly 22% of them seen only once. Sequencing was done on a sample of PBMCs or a T cell subset sorted from them (not recorded which). These receptors came from an adult woman who had mild COVID-19 (a few samples of this study predate the infection). Cell type and time point are not known. The CDR3 runs from the conserved cysteine through the conserved F or W. The order of the fields is D gene, J gene, V gene, clone size, CDR3 DNA, CDR3 protein. A D gene is named only where the DNA matches it firmly. Part of the rows lack a size; the others show once, few, many or a class for expanded clones.

d_call: .; j_call: TRBJ2-2; v_call: TRBV6-1; clone_size: few; cdr3_nt: TGTGCCAGCTCTCACGGTAGTTTGGGCACCGGGGAGCTGTTTTTT; cdr3_aa: CASSHGSLGTGELFF
d_call: .; j_call: TRBJ1-6; v_call: TRBV7-9; clone_size: .; cdr3_nt: TGTGCCAGCAGTACTCTTGGCTCCTATAATTCACCCCTCCACTTT; cdr3_aa: CASSTLGSYNSPLHF
d_call: .; j_call: TRBJ2-7; v_call: TRBV7-9; clone_size: few; cdr3_nt: TGTGCCATCATCACAGGTTCGTCCTACGAGCAGTACTTC; cdr3_aa: CAIITGSSYEQYF
d_call: TRBD1; j_call: TRBJ2-7; v_call: TRBV7-9; clone_size: few; cdr3_nt: TGTGCCAGCAGCTGGGACAGGGAATCTCACGAGCAGTACTTC; cdr3_aa: CASSWDRESHEQYF
d_call: TRBD1; j_call: TRBJ1-1; v_call: TRBV12-3/TRBV12-4; clone_size: .; cdr3_nt: TGTGCCAGCAGTACCGGGACAGGGGGCGGTGAAGCTTTCTTT; cdr3_aa: CASSTGTGGGEAFF
d_call: TRBD2; j_call: TRBJ2-7; v_call: TRBV5-1; clone_size: .; cdr3_nt: TGCGCCAGCAGCTTAGTAGCGGGGGACGAGCAGTACTTC; cdr3_aa: CASSLVAGDEQYF
d_call: .; j_call: TRBJ1-2; v_call: TRBV20-1; clone_size: many; cdr3_nt: TGCAGTGCTACTGGGGGTGACTATGGCTACACCTTC; cdr3_aa: CSATGGDYGYTF
d_call: .; j_call: TRBJ2-3; v_call: TRBV7-2; clone_size: few; cdr3_nt: TGTGCCAGCAGCGCGCAGGGAGGAGATACGCAGTATTTT; cdr3_aa: CASSAQGGDTQYF
d_call: .; j_call: TRBJ2-3; v_call: TRBV5-1; clone_size: few; cdr3_nt: TGCGCCAGCAGCCGCAACGTGGGCACAGATACGCAGTATTTT; cdr3_aa: CASSRNVGTDTQYF
d_call: .; j_call: TRBJ1-6; v_call: TRBV5-1; clone_size: .; cdr3_nt: TGCGCCAGCAGCTTCGGACATGTCGGGTCACCCCTCCACTTT; cdr3_aa: CASSFGHVGSPLHF
d_call: .; j_call: TRBJ2-7; v_call: TRBV11-2; clone_size: few; cdr3_nt: TGTGCCAGCAGGGACCCGGGAAGGGCCTACGAGCAGTACTTC; cdr3_aa: CASRDPGRAYEQYF
d_call: .; j_call: TRBJ1-1; v_call: TRBV18; clone_size: few; cdr3_nt: TGTGCCAGCTCACCGGGATCGGGCGGGAACACTGAAGCTTTCTTT; cdr3_aa: CASSPGSGGNTEAFF
d_call: .; j_call: TRBJ2-5; v_call: TRBV24-1; clone_size: .; cdr3_nt: TGTGCCACCAGTGATTTAGAGGGATTAGAGACCCAGTACTTC; cdr3_aa: CATSDLEGLETQYF
d_call: .; j_call: TRBJ1-1; v_call: TRBV6-5; clone_size: few; cdr3_nt: TGTGCCAGTTTCCTCACCCAGCGTAGCCCTGAAGCTTTCTTT; cdr3_aa: CASFLTQRSPEAFF
d_call: .; j_call: TRBJ1-1; v_call: TRBV18; clone_size: .; cdr3_nt: TGTGCCAGCTCACCACCTACAGGGACAACAACTGAAGCTTTCTTT; cdr3_aa: CASSPPTGTTTEAFF
d_call: .; j_call: TRBJ1-1; v_call: TRBV3-1; clone_size: .; cdr3_nt: TGTGCCAGCAGCCAAGATCCAGCAGGGAGTAGGACTGAAGCTTTCTTT; cdr3_aa: CASSQDPAGSRTEAFF
d_call: .; j_call: TRBJ2-1; v_call: TRBV5-6; clone_size: few; cdr3_nt: TGTGCCAGCAGATCGCTCGTGGGTCTTTCCTACAATGAGCAGTTCTTC; cdr3_aa: CASRSLVGLSYNEQFF